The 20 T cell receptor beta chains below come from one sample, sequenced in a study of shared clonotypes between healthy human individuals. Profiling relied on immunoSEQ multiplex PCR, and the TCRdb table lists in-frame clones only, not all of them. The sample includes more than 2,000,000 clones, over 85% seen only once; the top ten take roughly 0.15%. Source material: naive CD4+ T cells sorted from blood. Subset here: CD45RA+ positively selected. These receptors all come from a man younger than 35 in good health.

For the CDR3, the DNA is TGTGCCAGCAGCTTAGAAGGGCCACTTCGGAGGCAAAACCACTACGAGCAGTACTTC. Translation gives CASSLEGPLRRQNHYEQYF. The rearrangement links TRBV7-2 to TRBJ2-7; D is perhaps TRBD2 (5 bases). This CDR3 is 19 amino acids long. Germline CDR1 and CDR2: SGHTA and FQGNSA. The V end lost 1 base, the J end lost 3 bases, and 25 bases lay between the germline ends.

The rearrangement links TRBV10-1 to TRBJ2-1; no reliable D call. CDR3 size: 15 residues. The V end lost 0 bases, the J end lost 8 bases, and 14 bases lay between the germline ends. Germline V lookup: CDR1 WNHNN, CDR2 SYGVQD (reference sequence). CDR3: CASSESNRPDDEQFF. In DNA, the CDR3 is TGCGCCAGCAGTGAGTCGAATAGGCCTGATGATGAGCAGTTCTTC.

Here the CDR3 reads CASSEHVAYNEKLFF. The DNA of the CDR3 is TGTGCCAGCAGTGAACACGTAGCTTATAATGAAAAACTGTTTTTT. The V gene is TRBV25-1, the J gene TRBJ1-4; D unclear. Between the trimmed V and J ends, which lost 2 bases and 4 bases, there was a span of 11 bases. CDR1 MGHDK and CDR2 SYGVNS come from the germline V gene. CDR3 length: 15 residues.

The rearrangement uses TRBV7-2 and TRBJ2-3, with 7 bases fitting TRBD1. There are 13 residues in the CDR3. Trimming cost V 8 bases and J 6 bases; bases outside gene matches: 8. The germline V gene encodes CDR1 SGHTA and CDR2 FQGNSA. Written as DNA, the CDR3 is TGTGCCAGCCTAGGGGGCTTGGTTGATACGCAGTATTTT. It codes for CASLGGLVDTQYF.

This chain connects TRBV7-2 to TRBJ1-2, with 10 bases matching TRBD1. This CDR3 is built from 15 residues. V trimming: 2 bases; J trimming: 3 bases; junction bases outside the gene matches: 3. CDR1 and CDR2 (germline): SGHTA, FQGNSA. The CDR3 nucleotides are TGTGCCAGCAGCTTAAAGACAGGGGGCTACTATGGCTACACCTTC. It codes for CASSLKTGGYYGYTF. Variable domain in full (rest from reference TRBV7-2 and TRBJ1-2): GAGVSQSPSNKVTEKGKDVELRCDPISGHTALYWYRQSLGQGLEFLIYFQGNSAPDKSGLPSDRFSAERTGGSVSTLTIQRTQQEDSAVYLCASSLKTGGYYGYTFGSGTRLTVV.

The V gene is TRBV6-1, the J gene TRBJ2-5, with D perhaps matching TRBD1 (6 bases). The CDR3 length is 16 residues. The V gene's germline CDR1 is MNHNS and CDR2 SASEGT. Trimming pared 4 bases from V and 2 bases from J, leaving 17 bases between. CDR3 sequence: CASSGQGQVPQETQYF. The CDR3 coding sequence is TGTGCCAGCAGTGGGCAGGGGCAGGTGCCACAAGAGACCCAGTACTTC.

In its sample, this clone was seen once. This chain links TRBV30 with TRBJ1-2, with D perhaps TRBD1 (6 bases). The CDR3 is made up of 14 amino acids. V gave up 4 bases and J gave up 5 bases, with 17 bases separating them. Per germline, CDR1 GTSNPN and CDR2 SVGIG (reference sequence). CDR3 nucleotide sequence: TGTGCCTGGATTGATCTCGGGGGCGCGTATGGCTACACCTTC. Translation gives CAWIDLGGAYGYTF.

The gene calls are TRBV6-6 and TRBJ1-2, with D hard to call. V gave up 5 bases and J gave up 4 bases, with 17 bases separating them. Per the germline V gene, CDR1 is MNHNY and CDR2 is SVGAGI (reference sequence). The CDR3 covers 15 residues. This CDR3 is CASSRSSRELYGYTF. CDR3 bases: TGTGCCAGCAGTCGCTCCTCGCGGGAGCTCTATGGCTACACCTTC.

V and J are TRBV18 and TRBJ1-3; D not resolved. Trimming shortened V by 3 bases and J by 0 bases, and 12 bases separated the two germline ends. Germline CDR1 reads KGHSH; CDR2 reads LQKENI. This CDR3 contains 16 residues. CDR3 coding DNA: TGTGCCAGCTCACCCCTGGACGGCCTCTCTGGAAACACCATATATTTT. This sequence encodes CASSPLDGLSGNTIYF.

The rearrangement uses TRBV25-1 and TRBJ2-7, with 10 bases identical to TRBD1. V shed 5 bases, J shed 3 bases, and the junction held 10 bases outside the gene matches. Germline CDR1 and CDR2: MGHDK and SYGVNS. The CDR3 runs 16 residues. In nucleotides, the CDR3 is TGTGCCAGCAGTCCGTTTGGGGACAGGGGACGCTACGAGCAGTACTTC. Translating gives CASSPFGDRGRYEQYF.

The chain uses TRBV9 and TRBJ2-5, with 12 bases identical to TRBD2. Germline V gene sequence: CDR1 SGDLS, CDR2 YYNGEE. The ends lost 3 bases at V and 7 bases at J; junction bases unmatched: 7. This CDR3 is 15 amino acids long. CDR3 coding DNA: TGTGCCAGCAGCGCGACTAGCGGGAGTTTCGGGACCCAGTACTTC. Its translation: CASSATSGSFGTQYF.

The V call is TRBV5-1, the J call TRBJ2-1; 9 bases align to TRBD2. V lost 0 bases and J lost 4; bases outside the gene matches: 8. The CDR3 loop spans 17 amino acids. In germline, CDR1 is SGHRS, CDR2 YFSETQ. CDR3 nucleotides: TGCGCCAGCAGCTTGGCCCCTCCTAGCGGGGTATACAATGAGCAGTTCTTC. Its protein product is CASSLAPPSGVYNEQFF.

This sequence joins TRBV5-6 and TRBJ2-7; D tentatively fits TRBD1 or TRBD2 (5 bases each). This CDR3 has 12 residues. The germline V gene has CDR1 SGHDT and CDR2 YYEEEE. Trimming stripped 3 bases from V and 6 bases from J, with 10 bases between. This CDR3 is CASSSQRGEQYF. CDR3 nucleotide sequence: TGTGCCAGCAGCTCACAGAGGGGCGAGCAGTACTTC.

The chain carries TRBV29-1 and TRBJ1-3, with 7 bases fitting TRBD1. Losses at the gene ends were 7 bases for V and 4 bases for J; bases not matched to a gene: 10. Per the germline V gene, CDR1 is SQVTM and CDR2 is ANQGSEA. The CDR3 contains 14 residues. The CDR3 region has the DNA TGCAGCGCCCAACAGGGGTTAGGAGGAAACACCATATATTTT. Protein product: CSAQQGLGGNTIYF. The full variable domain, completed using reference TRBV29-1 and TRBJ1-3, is SAVISQKPSRDICQRGTSLTIQCQVDSQVTMMFWYRQQPGQSLTLIATANQGSEATYESGFVIDKFPISRPNLTFSTLTVSNMSPEDSSIYLCSAQQGLGGNTIYFGEGSWLTVV.

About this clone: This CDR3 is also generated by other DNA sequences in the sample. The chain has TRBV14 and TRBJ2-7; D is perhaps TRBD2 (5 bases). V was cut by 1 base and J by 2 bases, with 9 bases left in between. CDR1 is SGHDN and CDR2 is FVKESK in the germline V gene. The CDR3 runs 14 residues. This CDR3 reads CASSQGGRTYEQYF. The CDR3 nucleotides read TGTGCCAGCAGCCAAGGCGGGCGTACCTACGAGCAGTACTTC. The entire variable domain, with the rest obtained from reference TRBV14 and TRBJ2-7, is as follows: EAGVTQFPSHSVIEKGQTVTLRCDPISGHDNLYWYRRVMGKEIKFLLHFVKESKQDESGMPNNRFLAERTGGTYSTLKVQPAELEDSGVYFCASSQGGRTYEQYFGPGTRLTVT.

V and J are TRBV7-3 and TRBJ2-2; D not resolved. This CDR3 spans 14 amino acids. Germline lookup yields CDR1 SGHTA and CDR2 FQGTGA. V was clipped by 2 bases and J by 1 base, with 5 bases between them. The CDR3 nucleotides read TGTGCCAGCAGCTTAGGGTGGAACACCGGGGAGCTGTTTTTT. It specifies CASSLGWNTGELFF.

CDR3 in DNA: TGTGCCAGCAGTTGGACTAGCGGGGCCAATGAGCAGTTCTTC. It codes for CASSWTSGANEQFF. This chain joins TRBV27 and TRBJ2-1; TRBD2 aligns across 12 bases. The CDR3 loop spans 14 amino acids. Per the germline V gene, CDR1 is MNHEY and CDR2 is SMNVEV (reference sequence). V shed 4 bases and J 6 bases; nucleotides not matched to a gene: 1.

CDR3 bases: TGTGCCAGCAGTCTCTCCCCTTCCCTCCTGGGGGAGCAGTACTTC. Amino acid sequence: CASSLSPSLLGEQYF. The rearrangement links TRBV27 to TRBJ2-7; D is unresolved. The CDR3 has 15 residues. The germline V gene has CDR1 MNHEY and CDR2 SMNVEV (reference sequence). V was pared by 5 bases and J by 7 bases, with 21 bases between.

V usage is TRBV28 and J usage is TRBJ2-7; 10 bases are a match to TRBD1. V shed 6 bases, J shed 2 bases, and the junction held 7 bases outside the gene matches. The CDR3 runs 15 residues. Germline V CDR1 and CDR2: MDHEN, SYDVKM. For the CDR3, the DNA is TGTGCCAGCAGAACAGGACAGGGGGTTCCCTACGAGCAGTACTTC. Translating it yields CASRTGQGVPYEQYF. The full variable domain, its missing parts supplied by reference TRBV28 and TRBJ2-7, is DVKVTQSSRYLVKRTGEKVFLECVQDMDHENMFWYRQDPGLGLRLIYFSYDVKMKEKGDIPEGYSVSREKKERFSLILESASTNQTSMYLCASRTGQGVPYEQYFGPGTRLTVT.

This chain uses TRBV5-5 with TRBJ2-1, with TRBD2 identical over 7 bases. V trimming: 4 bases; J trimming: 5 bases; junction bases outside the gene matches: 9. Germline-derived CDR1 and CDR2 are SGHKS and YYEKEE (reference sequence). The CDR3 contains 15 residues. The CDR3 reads CASSVQAGPNNEQFF. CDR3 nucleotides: TGTGCCAGCAGCGTGCAAGCGGGGCCGAACAATGAGCAGTTCTTC.